The rows below give T cell receptor beta chains drawn from one sample of a study of blood T cell repertoires in COVID-19. Sequencing used immunoSEQ multiplex PCR; TCRdb keeps in-frame clones, though not all of them. This table has around 250,000 clones, around 85% appearing once. Material for sequencing was peripheral blood. Every receptor here comes from a man in his sixties with acute or convalescent COVID-19. Both conserved end residues are part of each CDR3. A D gene is named only where the DNA matches it firmly. Size tells how often a clone was seen (once, few, many) or the class of an expanded clone, and some rows leave it out.

abundance	d_gene	v_gene	j_gene	CDR3aa	CDR3nt
.	TRBD1	TRBV19	TRBJ2-1	CASSHGTGLVAYNEQFF	TGTGCCAGTAGTCACGGGACAGGGCTTGTGGCATACAATGAGCAGTTCTTC
.	TRBD2	TRBV9	TRBJ2-2	CASSVGSGSGTGELFF	TGTGCCAGCAGCGTTGGTAGCGGGAGTGGCACCGGGGAGCTGTTTTTT
.	TRBD1	TRBV6-4	TRBJ2-2	CASRGTGSGELFF	TGTGCCAGCAGAGGGACAGGGTCCGGGGAGCTGTTTTTT
.	.	TRBV19	TRBJ2-7	CASSISGDPYEQYF	TGTGCCAGTAGTATTTCAGGGGATCCCTACGAGCAGTACTTC
few	.	TRBV6-5	TRBJ1-1	CASSSQMNTEAFF	TGTGCCAGCAGTTCACAAATGAACACTGAAGCTTTCTTT
few	TRBD1	TRBV6-5	TRBJ1-1	CATHRGAEAFF	TGTGCCACCCACAGGGGTGCTGAAGCTTTCTTT
.	TRBD1	TRBV3-1/TRBV3-2	TRBJ1-3	CASSPTQGAYNTIYF	TGTGCCAGCAGCCCCACGCAGGGGGCGTACAACACCATATATTTT
once	.	TRBV6-5	TRBJ1-4	CASRSRQGAYEKLFF	TGTGCCAGCAGATCCCGGCAGGGCGCTTATGAAAAACTGTTTTTT
.	.	TRBV5-4	TRBJ1-3	CASSPEAGYLGNTIYF	TGTGCCAGCAGCCCGGAGGCCGGATACTTAGGCAACACCATATATTTT
.	.	TRBV6-6	TRBJ1-2	CATTTRPQGWDYGYTF	TGTGCCACAACCACCCGACCCCAGGGCTGGGACTATGGCTACACCTTC
few	TRBD2	TRBV4-2	TRBJ2-7	CASSQDNRGRARDEQYF	TGTGCCAGCAGCCAAGATAATCGCGGGAGGGCCCGGGACGAGCAGTACTTC
.	TRBD1	TRBV7-2	TRBJ2-2	CASSLTRTGGAGGELFF	TGTGCCAGCAGCCTAACGCGGACAGGGGGCGCGGGCGGGGAGCTGTTTTTT
.	.	TRBV6-5	TRBJ1-1	CASSPQITLNTEAFF	TGTGCCAGCAGTCCACAGATAACCTTGAACACTGAAGCTTTCTTT
.	.	TRBV29-1	TRBJ1-1	CSVVGEEGNTEAFF	TGCAGCGTTGTCGGCGAGGAGGGAAACACTGAAGCTTTCTTT
.	.	TRBV3-1/TRBV3-2	TRBJ2-6	CASSQTISGANVLTF	TGTGCCAGCAGCCAGACAATCTCTGGGGCCAACGTCCTGACTTTC
.	TRBD1	TRBV28	TRBJ1-2	CASSSRTGGISNYGYTF	TGTGCCAGCAGCTCCCGGACAGGGGGGATTTCTAACTATGGCTACACCTTC
.	TRBD1	TRBV19	TRBJ2-7	CASRPGQGHEQYF	TGTGCCAGTAGACCGGGACAGGGACACGAGCAGTACTTC
.	.	TRBV24-1	TRBJ1-2	CATSDPWGRGGYTF	TGTGCCACCAGTGACCCCTGGGGCAGGGGAGGCTACACCTTC
.	.	TRBV25-1	TRBJ2-1	CASSEAGGTSYNEQFF	TGTGCCAGCAGTGAGGCGGGCGGGACCTCCTACAATGAGCAGTTCTTC
once	TRBD1	TRBV7-9	TRBJ1-1	CASSSDSPGTGKGGTEAFF	TGTGCCAGCAGCTCTGACTCCCCCGGGACAGGGAAAGGTGGGACTGAAGCTTTCTTT
.	.	TRBV6-5	TRBJ1-4	CASSFTGNREKLFF	TGTGCCAGCAGCTTTACAGGGAACCGAGAAAAACTGTTTTTT
.	TRBD2	TRBV5-1	TRBJ2-2	CASSLGGGSANTGELFF	TGCGCCAGCAGCTTGGGTGGCGGGAGTGCGAACACCGGGGAGCTGTTTTTT
once	.	TRBV6-5	TRBJ1-1	CASTRTENTEAFF	TGTGCCAGCACCCGGACAGAAAACACTGAAGCTTTCTTT
.	.	TRBV6-5	TRBJ1-1	CASSRDSNTEAFF	TGTGCCAGCAGCAGGGACTCGAACACTGAAGCTTTCTTT
.	TRBD2	TRBV28	TRBJ2-3	CASSLTGGGTDTQYF	TGTGCCAGCAGTTTAACGGGAGGGGGCACAGATACGCAGTATTTT
.	TRBD1	TRBV30	TRBJ1-3	CAADTGDGNTIYF	TGTGCCGCCGATACAGGGGATGGAAACACCATATATTTT
.	TRBD1	TRBV4-1	TRBJ1-6	CASSQVEEIGGTGYSDSPLHF	TGCGCCAGCAGCCAAGTTGAGGAGATTGGCGGGACAGGGTATTCGGATTCACCCCTCCACTTT
.	TRBD1	TRBV6-4	TRBJ2-7	CASSDRQGFSYEQYF	TGTGCCAGCAGTGACCGACAGGGGTTTTCCTACGAGCAGTACTTC
.	TRBD2	TRBV5-1	TRBJ2-4	CASSLNWVGASGSISIQYF	TGCGCCAGCAGCTTGAACTGGGTAGGGGCTAGCGGGAGTATTAGCATTCAGTACTTC
once	.	TRBV10-3	TRBJ2-3	CAITRDSTDTQYF	TGTGCCATCACCCGCGATAGCACAGATACGCAGTATTTT
once	.	TRBV15	TRBJ1-6	CATSRDAAGSGSPLHF	TGTGCCACCAGCAGAGATGCGGCAGGGTCTGGGTCACCCCTCCACTTT